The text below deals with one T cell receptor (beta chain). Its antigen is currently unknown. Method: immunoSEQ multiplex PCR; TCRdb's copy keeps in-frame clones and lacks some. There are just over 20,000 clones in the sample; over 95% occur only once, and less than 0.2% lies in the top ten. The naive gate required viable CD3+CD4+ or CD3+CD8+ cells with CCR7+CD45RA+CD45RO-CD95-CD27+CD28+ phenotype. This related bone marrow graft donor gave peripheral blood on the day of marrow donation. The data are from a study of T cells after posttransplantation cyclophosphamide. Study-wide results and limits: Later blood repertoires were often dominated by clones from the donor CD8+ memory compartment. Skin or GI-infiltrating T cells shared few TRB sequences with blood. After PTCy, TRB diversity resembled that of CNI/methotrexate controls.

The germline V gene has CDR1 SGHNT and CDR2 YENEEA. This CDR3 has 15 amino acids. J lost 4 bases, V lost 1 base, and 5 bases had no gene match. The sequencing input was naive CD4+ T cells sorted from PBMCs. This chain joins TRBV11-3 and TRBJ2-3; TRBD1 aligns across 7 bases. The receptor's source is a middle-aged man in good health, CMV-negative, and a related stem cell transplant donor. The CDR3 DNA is TGTGCCAGCAGCTTAGTGGCAGGGGGAGCAGATACGCAGTATTTT. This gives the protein CASSLVAGGADTQYF.